This T cell receptor beta chain stems from a study of blood T cell repertoires in COVID-19. Turning to the study itself: Both acute and convalescent COVID-19 samples were obtained from the United States, Italy and Spain. PBMCs, B-cell-depleted T cells, or T cells provided the cDNA or gDNA that made up the material.

The assay was immunoSEQ multiplex PCR, and TCRdb's table has in-frame clones only and misses some. The data show under 95,000 clones, 70% to 90% seen once. CDR3 length: 12 residues. With 11 bases clipped from V and 5 bases from J, the junction kept 6 bases outside the gene matches. Germline CDR1 is LGHDT and CDR2 is YNNKEL (reference sequence). The clonotype originates from a man aged 55 to 70 with acute or convalescent COVID-19. V gene TRBV3-1 (or the pseudogene TRBV3-2) combines with J gene TRBJ1-1; 9 bases line up with TRBD1. The sequenced sample consisted of peripheral blood. Here the CDR3 DNA reads TGTGCCGCACAGGGGGCAGAGACTGAAGCTTTCTTT. Its translation: CAAQGAETEAFF.